This T cell receptor (beta chain) came from a study of blood T cell repertoires in COVID-19. Study-wide context: T cells, B-cell-depleted T cells, or PBMCs provided the cDNA or gDNA that served as material.

This clone turned up a few times. Source study methods: Estimation of nucleated cell counts relied on the amplification of reference gene primers. This table comes from immunoSEQ multiplex PCR, and its TCRdb copy is limited to in-frame clones, with some not included. V and J calls and clone size are as listed in that table; D and trimming were resolved from the DNA. The repertoire holds 240,000 or so clones, with around 85% as singletons. The CDR3 has 15 residues. In germline, CDR1 is MDHEN, CDR2 SYDVKM. The junction had 2 bases not matched to a gene; V was cut back by 2 bases and J by 3 bases. The clonotype was recovered from a man aged 60 to 69 with acute or convalescent COVID-19. Sequenced input: peripheral blood. The V gene is TRBV28, the J gene TRBJ2-7; 12 nucleotides line up with TRBD2. The CDR3 DNA follows: TGTGCCAGCAGTTTAAGACTAGCGGGAGTCTACGAGCAGTACTTC. It yields the protein CASSLRLAGVYEQYF.